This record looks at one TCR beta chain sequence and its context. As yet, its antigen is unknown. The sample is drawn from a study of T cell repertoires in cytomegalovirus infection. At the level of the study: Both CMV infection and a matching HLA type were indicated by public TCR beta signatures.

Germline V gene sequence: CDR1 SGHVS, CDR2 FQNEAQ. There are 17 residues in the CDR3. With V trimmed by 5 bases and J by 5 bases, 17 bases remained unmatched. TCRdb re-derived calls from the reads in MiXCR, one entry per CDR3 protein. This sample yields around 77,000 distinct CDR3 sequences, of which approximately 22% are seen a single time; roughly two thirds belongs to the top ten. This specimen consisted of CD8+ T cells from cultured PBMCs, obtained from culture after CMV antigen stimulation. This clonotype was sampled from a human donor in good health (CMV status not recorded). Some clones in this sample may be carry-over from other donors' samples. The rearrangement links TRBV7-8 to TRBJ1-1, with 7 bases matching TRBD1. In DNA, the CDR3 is TGTGCCAGCAGCGACCGACAGGGAGGGGTTGACCGGACTGAAGCTTTCTTT. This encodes CASSDRQGGVDRTEAFF.